This T cell receptor (beta chain) was captured by sequencing in a study of CD8+CD57+ T cells in acquired aplastic anemia. Across the whole study: Sorted CD4+ and CD8+ cells yielded DNA averaging around 3.5 ug. Study-wide points: Patients and healthy controls showed no significant CD8+ Simpson's diversity difference.

This clonotype was detected ten times or more. Its specificity is unknown. By flow cytometry, patients selected for sequencing had shown an expansion of CD8+CD57+ cells. CDR3 and TCR beta VDJ profiling relied on a genomic DNA template. MiXCR, run by TCRdb on the reads, gives a single entry per CDR3 protein. The table records hundreds of thousands of distinct CDR3 sequences, 25% to 40% of them present only once. The CDR3 length is 13 residues. The V and J ends lost 3 bases and 7 bases respectively, with 13 bases between them. The V gene's germline CDR1 is LNHDA and CDR2 SQIVND (reference sequence). The sequence was obtained from a human donor with aplastic anemia. This rearrangement joins TRBV19 to TRBJ2-7, with TRBD1 as a possible D gene (5 bases). Sequencing was performed on sorted CD4+, CD8+, or CD8+CD57+ T cells (not recorded which) from PBMCs. Here the CDR3 reads CASSIRASAEQYF. In DNA, the CDR3 is TGTGCCAGTAGTATCAGGGCCTCGGCGGAGCAGTACTTC.